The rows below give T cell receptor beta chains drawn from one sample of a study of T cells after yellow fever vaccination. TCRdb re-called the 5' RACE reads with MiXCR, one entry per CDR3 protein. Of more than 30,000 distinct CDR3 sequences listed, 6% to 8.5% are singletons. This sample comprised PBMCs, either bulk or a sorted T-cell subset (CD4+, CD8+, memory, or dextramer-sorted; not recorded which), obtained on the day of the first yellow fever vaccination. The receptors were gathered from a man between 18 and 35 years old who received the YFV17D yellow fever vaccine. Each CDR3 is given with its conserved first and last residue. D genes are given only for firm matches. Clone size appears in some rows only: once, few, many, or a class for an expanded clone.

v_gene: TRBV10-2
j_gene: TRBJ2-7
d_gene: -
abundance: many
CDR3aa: CASSESMVGRMLYEQYF
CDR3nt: TGCGCCAGCAGTGAGTCGATGGTCGGACGGATGCTCTACGAGCAGTACTTC

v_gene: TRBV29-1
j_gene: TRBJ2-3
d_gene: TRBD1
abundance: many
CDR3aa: CSVEGQGADTQYF
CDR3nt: TGCAGCGTTGAAGGACAGGGGGCAGATACGCAGTATTTT

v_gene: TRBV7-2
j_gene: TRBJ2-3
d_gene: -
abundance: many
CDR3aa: CASSSIPRGDTQYF
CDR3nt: TGTGCCAGCAGCTCCATACCCCGAGGAGATACGCAGTATTTT

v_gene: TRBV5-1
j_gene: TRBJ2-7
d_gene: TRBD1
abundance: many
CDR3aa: CASSLLGQGPYEQYF
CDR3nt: TGCGCCAGCAGCTTGCTGGGACAGGGCCCCTACGAGCAGTACTTC

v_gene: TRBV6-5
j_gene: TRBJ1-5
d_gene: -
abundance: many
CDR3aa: CASRGPYHQPQHF
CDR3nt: TGTGCCAGCAGGGGACCCTACCATCAGCCCCAGCATTTT

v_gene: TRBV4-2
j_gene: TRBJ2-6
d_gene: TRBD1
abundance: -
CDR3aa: CASSQDQGAGANVLTF
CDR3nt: TGTGCCAGCAGCCAAGATCAGGGGGCTGGGGCCAACGTCCTGACTTTC

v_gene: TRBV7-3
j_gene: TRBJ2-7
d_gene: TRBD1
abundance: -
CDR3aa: CASSYTGAQSYEQYF
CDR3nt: TGTGCCAGCAGCTACACAGGGGCCCAGAGCTACGAGCAGTACTTC

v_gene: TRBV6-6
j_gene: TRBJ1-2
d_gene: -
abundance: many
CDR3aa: CASSLPNYGYTF
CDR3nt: TGTGCCAGCAGTTTACCCAACTATGGCTACACCTTC

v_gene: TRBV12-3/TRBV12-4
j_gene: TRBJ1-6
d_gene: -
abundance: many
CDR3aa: CASSRSENYSPLHF
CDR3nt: TGTGCCAGCAGCCGCAGCGAAAATTATTCACCCCTCCACTTT

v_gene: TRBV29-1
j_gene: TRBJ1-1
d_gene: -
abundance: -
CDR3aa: CSVGRMNTQAFF
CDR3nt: TGCAGCGTCGGGAGGATGAACACTCAAGCTTTCTTT

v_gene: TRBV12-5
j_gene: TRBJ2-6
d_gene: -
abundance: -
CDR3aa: CASGSTPGFSGANVLTF
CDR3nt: TGTGCTAGTGGTTCCACCCCAGGGTTTTCAGGGGCCAACGTCCTGACTTTC

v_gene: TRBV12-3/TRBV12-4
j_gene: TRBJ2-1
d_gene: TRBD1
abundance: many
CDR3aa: CASSYRGLDNEQFF
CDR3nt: TGTGCCAGCAGCTACAGGGGTTTGGACAATGAGCAGTTCTTC

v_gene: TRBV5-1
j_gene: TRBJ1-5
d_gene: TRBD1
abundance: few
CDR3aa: CASSAGTGDQPQHF
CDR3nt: TGCGCCAGCAGCGCCGGGACAGGGGATCAGCCCCAGCATTTT

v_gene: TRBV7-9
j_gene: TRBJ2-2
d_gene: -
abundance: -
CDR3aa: CASSLEWAGELFF
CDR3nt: TGTGCCAGCAGCTTAGAATGGGCCGGGGAGCTGTTTTTT

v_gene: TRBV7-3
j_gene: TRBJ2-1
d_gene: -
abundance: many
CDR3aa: CASSFGDNEQFF
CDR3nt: TGTGCCAGCAGCTTCGGGGACAATGAGCAGTTCTTC

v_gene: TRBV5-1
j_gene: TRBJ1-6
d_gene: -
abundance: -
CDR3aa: CASSLEDRYPLHF
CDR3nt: TGCGCCAGCAGCTTGGAGGACCGATATCCCCTCCACTTT

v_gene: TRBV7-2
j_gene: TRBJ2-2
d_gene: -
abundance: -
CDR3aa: CASTVSSRTGELFF
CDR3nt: TGTGCCAGCACAGTGTCCTCTCGCACCGGGGAGCTGTTTTTT

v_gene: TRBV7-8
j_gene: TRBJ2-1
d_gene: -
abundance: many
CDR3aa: CASSALGGRYNEQFF
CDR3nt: TGTGCCAGCAGCGCCCTCGGGGGGCGATACAATGAGCAGTTCTTC

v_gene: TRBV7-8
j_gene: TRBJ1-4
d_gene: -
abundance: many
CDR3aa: CASSSLRTTNEKLFF
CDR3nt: TGTGCCAGCAGCTCGCTCCGGACGACTAATGAAAAACTGTTTTTT

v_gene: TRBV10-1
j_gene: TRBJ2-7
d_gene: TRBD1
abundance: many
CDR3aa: CASSGTGRQQYF
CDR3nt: TGCGCCAGCAGCGGGACAGGGCGGCAGCAGTACTTC

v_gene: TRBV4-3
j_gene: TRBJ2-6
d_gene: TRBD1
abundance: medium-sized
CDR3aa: CASSQAGGSGANVLTF
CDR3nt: TGCGCCAGCAGCCAAGCAGGGGGCTCTGGGGCCAACGTCCTGACTTTC

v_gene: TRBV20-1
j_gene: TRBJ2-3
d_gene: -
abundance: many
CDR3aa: CSVPTFYTQYF
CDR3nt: TGCAGTGTCCCGACCTTTTATACGCAGTATTTT

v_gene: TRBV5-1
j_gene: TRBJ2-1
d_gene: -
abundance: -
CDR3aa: CASSLAAGSYNEQFF
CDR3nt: TGCGCCAGCAGCTTAGCGGCTGGCTCCTACAATGAGCAGTTCTTC

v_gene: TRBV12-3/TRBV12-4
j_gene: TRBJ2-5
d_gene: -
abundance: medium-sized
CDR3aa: CASSLRGGEETQYF
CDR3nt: TGTGCCAGCAGTTTAAGGGGAGGTGAAGAGACCCAGTACTTC

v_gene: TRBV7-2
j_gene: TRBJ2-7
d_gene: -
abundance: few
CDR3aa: CASSLEGYIHF
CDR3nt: TGTGCCAGCAGCTTAGAAGGGTACATCCACTTC

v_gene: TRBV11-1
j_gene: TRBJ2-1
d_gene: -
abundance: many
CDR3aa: CASSSTGYNEQFF
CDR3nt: TGTGCCAGCAGCTCAACAGGGTACAATGAGCAGTTCTTC

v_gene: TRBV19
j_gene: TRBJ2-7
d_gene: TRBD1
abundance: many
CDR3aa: CASTGGTGYHEQYF
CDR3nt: TGTGCCAGTACAGGTGGGACAGGGTACCACGAGCAGTACTTC

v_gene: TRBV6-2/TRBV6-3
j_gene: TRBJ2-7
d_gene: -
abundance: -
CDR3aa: CASSPQGTEQYF
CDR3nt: TGTGCCAGCAGTCCACAGGGAACCGAGCAGTACTTC

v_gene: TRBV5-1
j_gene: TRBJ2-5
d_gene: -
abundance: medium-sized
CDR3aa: CASSLDLQGTQYF
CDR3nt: TGCGCCAGCAGCTTGGACCTGCAGGGGACCCAGTACTTC

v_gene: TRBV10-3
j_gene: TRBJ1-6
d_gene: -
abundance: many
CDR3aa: CATSQGSDSPLHF
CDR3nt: TGTGCCACTTCACAGGGATCTGATTCACCCCTCCACTTT

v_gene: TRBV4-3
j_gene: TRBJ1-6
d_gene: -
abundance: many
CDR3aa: CASREASSYNSPLHF
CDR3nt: TGCGCCAGCAGGGAAGCAAGCTCCTATAATTCACCCCTCCACTTT

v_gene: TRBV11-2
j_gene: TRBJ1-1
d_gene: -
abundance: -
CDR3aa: CASSLEGRSWAFF
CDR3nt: TGTGCCAGCAGCTTAGAAGGCCGGTCGTGGGCTTTCTTT

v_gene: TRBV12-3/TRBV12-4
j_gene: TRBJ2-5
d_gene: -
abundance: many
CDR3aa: CASSFWHLKETQYF
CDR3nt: TGTGCCAGCAGTTTCTGGCACCTTAAAGAGACCCAGTACTTC

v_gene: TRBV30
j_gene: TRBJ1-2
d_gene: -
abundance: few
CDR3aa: CAWRGGRGSYGYTF
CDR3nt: TGTGCCTGGAGGGGGGGAAGAGGCAGCTATGGCTACACCTTC

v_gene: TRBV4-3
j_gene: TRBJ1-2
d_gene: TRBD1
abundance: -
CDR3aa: CASSQTGGNGYTF
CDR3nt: TGCGCCAGCAGCCAAACAGGGGGCAATGGCTACACCTTC

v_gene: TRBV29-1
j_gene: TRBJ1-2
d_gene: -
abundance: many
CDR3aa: CSAEGRLRGYTF
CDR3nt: TGCAGCGCCGAAGGCCGCCTGAGAGGCTACACCTTC

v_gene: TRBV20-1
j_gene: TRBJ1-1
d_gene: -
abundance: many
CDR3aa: CSADVDGTEAFF
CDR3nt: TGCAGTGCAGACGTCGATGGCACTGAAGCTTTCTTT

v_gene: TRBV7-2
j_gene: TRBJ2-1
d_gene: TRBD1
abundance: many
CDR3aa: CASSGTGGRNEQFF
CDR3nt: TGTGCCAGCAGCGGGACAGGTGGTCGCAATGAGCAGTTCTTC

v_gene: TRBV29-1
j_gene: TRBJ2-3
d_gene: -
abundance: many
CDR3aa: CGGGQVDSDTQYF
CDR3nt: TGCGGAGGGGGCCAGGTGGATTCCGATACGCAGTATTTT

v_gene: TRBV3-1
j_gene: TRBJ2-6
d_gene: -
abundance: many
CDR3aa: CASSPYAGTLVGAGANVLTF
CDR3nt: TGTGCCAGCAGCCCATATGCCGGGACCCTCGTAGGCGCTGGGGCCAACGTCCTGACTTTC

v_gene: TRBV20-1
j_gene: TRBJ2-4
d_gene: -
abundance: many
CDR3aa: CSASQLAKNIQYF
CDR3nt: TGCAGTGCTAGTCAGTTAGCCAAAAACATTCAGTACTTC

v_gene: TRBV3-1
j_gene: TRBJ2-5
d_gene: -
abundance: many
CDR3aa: CASSQEWGMAGAYGETQYF
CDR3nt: TGTGCCAGCAGCCAAGAATGGGGCATGGCGGGGGCCTATGGGGAGACCCAGTACTTC

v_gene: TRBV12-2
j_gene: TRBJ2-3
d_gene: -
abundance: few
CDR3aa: CARSFGGLEGADTQYF
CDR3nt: TGTGCAAGATCCTTCGGGGGACTAGAGGGGGCAGATACGCAGTATTTT

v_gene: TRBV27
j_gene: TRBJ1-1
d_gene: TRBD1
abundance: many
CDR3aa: CESKQGQGTAEAFF
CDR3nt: TGTGAATCAAAACAGGGACAGGGTACGGCTGAAGCTTTCTTT

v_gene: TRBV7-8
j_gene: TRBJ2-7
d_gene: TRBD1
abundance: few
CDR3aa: CASSTGVGYEQYF
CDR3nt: TGTGCCAGCAGCACAGGGGTAGGCTACGAGCAGTACTTC

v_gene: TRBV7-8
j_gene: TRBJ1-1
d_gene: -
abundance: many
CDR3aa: CASSSREGEIEAFF
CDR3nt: TGTGCCAGCAGCTCACGTGAGGGAGAAATTGAAGCTTTCTTT